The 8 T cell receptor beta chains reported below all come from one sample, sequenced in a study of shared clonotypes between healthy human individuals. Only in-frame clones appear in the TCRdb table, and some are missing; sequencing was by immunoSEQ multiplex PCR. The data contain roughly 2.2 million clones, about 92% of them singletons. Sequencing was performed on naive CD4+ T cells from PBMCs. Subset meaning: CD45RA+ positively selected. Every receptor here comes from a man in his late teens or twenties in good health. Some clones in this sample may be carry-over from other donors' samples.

The chain's CDR3 is CASISGGWLVTGLLAGANVLTF. CDR3 DNA sequence: TGTGCCAGCATCAGTGGGGGTTGGTTGGTAACTGGACTACTAGCTGGGGCCAACGTCCTGACTTTC. J is TRBJ2-6 and V is TRBV21-1; whether TRBD2, the table's D call, matches the DNA was not checked. TRBV21-1 is a pseudogene locus. This CDR3 spans 22 amino acids.

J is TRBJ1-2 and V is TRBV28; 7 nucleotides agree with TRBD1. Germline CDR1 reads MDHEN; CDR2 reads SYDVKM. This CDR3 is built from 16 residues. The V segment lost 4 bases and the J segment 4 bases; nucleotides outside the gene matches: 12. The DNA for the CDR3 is TGTGCCAGCAGTTCCCCGGCAGGGGGAGGTCCCTATGGCTACACCTTC. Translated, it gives CASSSPAGGGPYGYTF.

CDR3 DNA sequence: TGCAGCGTTGTCACAGGGGCGGTAGCTGAAGCTTTCTTT. This encodes CSVVTGAVAEAFF. The chain recombines TRBV29-1 with TRBJ1-1; 7 nucleotides match TRBD1. The CDR3 totals 13 residues. Germline V gene data show CDR1 as SQVTM and CDR2 as ANQGSEA. The ends lost 4 bases at V and 6 bases at J; junction bases unmatched: 8.

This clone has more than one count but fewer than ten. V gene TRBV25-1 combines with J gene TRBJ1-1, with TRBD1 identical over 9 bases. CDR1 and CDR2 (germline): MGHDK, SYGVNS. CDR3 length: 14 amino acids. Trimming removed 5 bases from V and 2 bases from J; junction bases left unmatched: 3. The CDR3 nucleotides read TGTGCCAGCAGTTGGGACAGGGTAAACACTGAAGCTTTCTTT. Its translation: CASSWDRVNTEAFF.

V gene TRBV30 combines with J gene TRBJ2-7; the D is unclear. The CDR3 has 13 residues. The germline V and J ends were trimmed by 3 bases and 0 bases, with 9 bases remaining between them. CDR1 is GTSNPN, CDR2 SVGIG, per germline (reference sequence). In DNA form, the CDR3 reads TGTGCCTGGAGCCTCGGGCCCTCCTACGAGCAGTACTTC. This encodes CAWSLGPSYEQYF.

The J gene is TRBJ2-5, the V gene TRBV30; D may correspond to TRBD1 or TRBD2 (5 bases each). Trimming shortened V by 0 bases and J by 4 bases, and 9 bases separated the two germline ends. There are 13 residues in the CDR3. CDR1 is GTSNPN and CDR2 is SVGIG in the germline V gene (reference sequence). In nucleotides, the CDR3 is TGTGCCTGGAGTGTAAAGGGGACAGAGACCCAGTACTTC. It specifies CAWSVKGTETQYF.

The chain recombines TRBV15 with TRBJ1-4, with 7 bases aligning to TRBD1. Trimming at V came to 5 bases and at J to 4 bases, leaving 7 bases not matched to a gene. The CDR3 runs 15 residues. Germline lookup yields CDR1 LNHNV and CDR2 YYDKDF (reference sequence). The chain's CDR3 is CATSRRQGDNEKLFF. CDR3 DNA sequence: TGTGCCACCAGCCGGAGGCAGGGGGATAATGAAAAACTGTTTTTT.

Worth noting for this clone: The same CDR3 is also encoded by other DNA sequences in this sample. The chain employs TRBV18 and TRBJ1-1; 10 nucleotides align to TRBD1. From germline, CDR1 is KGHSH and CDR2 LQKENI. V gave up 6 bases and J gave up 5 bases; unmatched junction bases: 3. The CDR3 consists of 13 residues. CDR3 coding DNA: TGTGCCAGCTCTCAGGACAGGGGGACTGAAGCTTTCTTT. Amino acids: CASSQDRGTEAFF.